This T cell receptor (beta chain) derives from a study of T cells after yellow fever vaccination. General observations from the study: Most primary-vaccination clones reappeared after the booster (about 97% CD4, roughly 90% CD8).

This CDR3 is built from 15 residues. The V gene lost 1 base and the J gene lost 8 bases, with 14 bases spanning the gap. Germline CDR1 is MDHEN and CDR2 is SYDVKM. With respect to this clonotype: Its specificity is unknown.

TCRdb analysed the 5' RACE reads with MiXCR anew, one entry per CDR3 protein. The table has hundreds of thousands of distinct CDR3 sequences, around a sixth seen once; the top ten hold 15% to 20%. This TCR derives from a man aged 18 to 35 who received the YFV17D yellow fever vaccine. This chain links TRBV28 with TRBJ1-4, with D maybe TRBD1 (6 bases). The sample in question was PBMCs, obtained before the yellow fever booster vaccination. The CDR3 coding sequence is TGTGCCAGCAGTTTATCAAGGGGGAGGTTAGAAAAACTGTTTTTT. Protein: CASSLSRGRLEKLFF.